This TCR beta chain was found in a study of glioma-infiltrating T cells after dendritic cell vaccination. Across the whole study: Three intradermal dendritic cell vaccine injections were given every two weeks.

This clone has only one observation. Assay: immunoSEQ multiplex PCR; the TCRdb copy retains only in-frame clones and omits some. The sample lists tens of thousands of clones; roughly four fifths were seen once. Germline loops: CDR1 MNHEY, CDR2 SVGAGI. V lost 5 bases and J 2 bases, leaving 7 bases between the germline ends. The CDR3 is 14 residues long. The time point is: after dendritic cell vaccination, including at tumor progression/relapse. This clonotype originated in a human donor with glioblastoma. The V call is TRBV6-5, the J call TRBJ2-6, with D perhaps TRBD1 (6 bases). This specimen was blood, taken after dendritic cell vaccination. CDR3 protein: CASSRQAGANVLTF. The CDR3 DNA follows: TGTGCCAGCAGTCGACAGGCTGGGGCCAACGTCCTGACTTTC.